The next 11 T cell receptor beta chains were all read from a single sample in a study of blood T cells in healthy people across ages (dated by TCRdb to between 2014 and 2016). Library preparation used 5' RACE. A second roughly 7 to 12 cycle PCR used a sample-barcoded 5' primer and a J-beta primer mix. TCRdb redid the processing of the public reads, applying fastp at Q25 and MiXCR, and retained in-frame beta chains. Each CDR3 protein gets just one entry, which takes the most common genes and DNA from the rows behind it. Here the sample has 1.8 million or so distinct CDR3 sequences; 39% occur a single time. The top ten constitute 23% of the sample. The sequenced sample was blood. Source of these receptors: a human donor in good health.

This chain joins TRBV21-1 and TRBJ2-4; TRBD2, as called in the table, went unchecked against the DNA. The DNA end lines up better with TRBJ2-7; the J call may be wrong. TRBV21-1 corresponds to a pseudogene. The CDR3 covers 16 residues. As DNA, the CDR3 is TGTGCCAGCAGCAAAGTCAGAACTAGCGGAGCTTACGAGCAGTACTTC. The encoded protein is CASSKVRTSGAYEQYF.

The CDR3 coding sequence is TGTGCCAGTGGTGGGGGGCGTACGGGGACTGAAGCTTTCTTT. Protein: CASGGGRTGTEAFF. V gene TRBV6-5 combines with J gene TRBJ1-1; possibly TRBD1 for D (6 bases). The germline V gene encodes CDR1 MNHEY and CDR2 SVGAGI. Trimming stripped 9 bases from V and 5 bases from J, with 19 bases between. This CDR3 has 14 residues.

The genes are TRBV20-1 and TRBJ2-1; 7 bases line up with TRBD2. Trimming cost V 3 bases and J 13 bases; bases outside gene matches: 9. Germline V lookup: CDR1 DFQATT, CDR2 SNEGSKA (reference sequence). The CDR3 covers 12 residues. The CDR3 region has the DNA TGCAGTGCTAGGGGGCTAGCGGTGTTCCAGTTCTTC. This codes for CSARGLAVFQFF.

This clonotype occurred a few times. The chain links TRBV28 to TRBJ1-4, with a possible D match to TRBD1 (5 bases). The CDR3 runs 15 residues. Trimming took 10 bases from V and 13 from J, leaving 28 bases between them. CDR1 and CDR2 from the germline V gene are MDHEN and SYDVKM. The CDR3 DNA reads TGTGCCACCAGGGAATTTCGGGAAGGTCACCAGCCACTGTTTTTT. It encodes CATREFREGHQPLFF.

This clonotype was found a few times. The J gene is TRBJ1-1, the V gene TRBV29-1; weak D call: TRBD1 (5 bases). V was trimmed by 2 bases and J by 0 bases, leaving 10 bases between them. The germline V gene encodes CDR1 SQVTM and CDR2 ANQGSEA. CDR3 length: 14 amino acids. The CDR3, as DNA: TGCAGCGTTGAACATTGGGGGATGAACACTGAAGCTTTCTTT. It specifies CSVEHWGMNTEAFF.

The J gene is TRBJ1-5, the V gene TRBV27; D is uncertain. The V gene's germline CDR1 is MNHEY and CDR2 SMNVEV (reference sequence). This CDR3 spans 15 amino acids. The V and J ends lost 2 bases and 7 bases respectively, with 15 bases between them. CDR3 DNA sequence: TGTGCCAGCAGTTTAGGGGTGGGGTCAGGACAGCCCCAGCATTTT. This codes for CASSLGVGSGQPQHF.

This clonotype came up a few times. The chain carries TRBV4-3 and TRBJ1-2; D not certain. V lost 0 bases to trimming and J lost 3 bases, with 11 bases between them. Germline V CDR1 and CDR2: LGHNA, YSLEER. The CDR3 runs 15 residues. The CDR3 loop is CASSQELAVDYGYTF. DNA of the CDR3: TGCGCCAGCAGCCAAGAACTAGCCGTGGACTATGGCTACACCTTC.

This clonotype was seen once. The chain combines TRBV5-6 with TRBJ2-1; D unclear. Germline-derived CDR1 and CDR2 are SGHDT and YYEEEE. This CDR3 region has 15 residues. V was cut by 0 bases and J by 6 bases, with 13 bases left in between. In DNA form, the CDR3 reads TGTGCCAGCAGCTTGGGCGGTATGAACGGCAATGAGCAGTTCTTC. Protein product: CASSLGGMNGNEQFF.

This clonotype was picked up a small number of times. The CDR3 region is CASSPAGQGTYGYTF. The CDR3 DNA reads TGTGCCAGCAGCCCCGCGGGACAGGGAACCTATGGCTACACCTTC. The chain joins TRBV7-3 to TRBJ1-2; 9 nucleotides match TRBD1. CDR3 length: 15 amino acids. The V segment lost 5 bases and the J segment 4 bases; nucleotides outside the gene matches: 8. Germline V lookup: CDR1 SGHTA, CDR2 FQGTGA. Looking up the rest from reference TRBV7-3 and TRBJ1-2 gives the full variable domain: GAGVSQTPSNKVTEKGKYVELRCDPISGHTALYWYRQSLGQGPEFLIYFQGTGAADDSGLPNDRFFAVRPEGSVSTLKIQRTERGDSAVYLCASSPAGQGTYGYTFGSGTRLTVV.

The CDR3 loop is CASRLAGASSYNEQFF. In nucleotides, the CDR3 is TGTGCCAGCAGACTAGCGGGGGCGAGCTCCTACAATGAGCAGTTCTTC. V and J are TRBV2 and TRBJ2-1, with 11 bases that match TRBD2. The V and J ends lost 6 bases and 0 bases, in that order; junction bases with no gene match: 4. The CDR3 is 16 amino acids. The germline V gene has CDR1 SNHLY and CDR2 FYNNEI. Full variable domain (remainder filled in from reference TRBV2 and TRBJ2-1): EPEVTQTPSHQVTQMGQEVILRCVPISNHLYFYWYRQILGQKVEFLVSFYNNEISEKSEIFDDQFSVERPDGSNFTLKIRSTKLEDSAMYFCASRLAGASSYNEQFFGPGTRLTVL.

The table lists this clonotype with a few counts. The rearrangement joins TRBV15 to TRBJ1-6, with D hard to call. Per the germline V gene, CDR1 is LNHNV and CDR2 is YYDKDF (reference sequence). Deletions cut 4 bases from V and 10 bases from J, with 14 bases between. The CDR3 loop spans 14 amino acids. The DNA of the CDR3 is TGTGCCACCAGCACCACCACCAGAGGATCACCCCTCCACTTT. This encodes CATSTTTRGSPLHF.